Presented here are 3 T cell receptor beta chains from one specimen sequenced in a study of PD-L1 blockade in urothelial cancer. Specified time point: pretreatment peripheral blood. Using immunoSEQ multiplex PCR, the repertoire was profiled, and TCRdb retains in-frame clones only, with some absent. The repertoire holds about 130,000 clones, with approximately 84% as singletons. The sample consisted of PBMCs, taken around atezolizumab (anti-PD-L1) treatment. The source of these receptors is a man aged 50 to 60 with urothelial cancer.

The chain has TRBV30 and TRBJ2-3; the match to TRBD2 covers 14 bases. The V and J ends lost 8 bases and 4 bases, in that order; junction bases with no gene match: 5. There are 14 residues in the CDR3. Germline V gene data show CDR1 as GTSNPN and CDR2 as SVGIG (reference sequence). The CDR3 coding sequence is TGTGCCGGGGGACTAGCGGGAGCGTCAGATACGCAGTATTTT. Translating gives CAGGLAGASDTQYF.

The chain is built from TRBV19 and TRBJ1-3; 8 bases match TRBD1. V was pared by 7 bases and J by 3 bases, with 14 bases of the junction left unmatched. This CDR3 comprises 17 residues. In germline, CDR1 is LNHDA, CDR2 SQIVND (reference sequence). CDR3 DNA: TGTGCCAGTACCCCATCGACGCAGGGGGCAGGTGGAAACACCATATATTTT. It is translated as CASTPSTQGAGGNTIYF.

The gene calls are TRBV7-8 and TRBJ1-3, with a possible D match to TRBD1 (5 bases). Trimming cost V 6 bases and J 2 bases, with 11 bases left between them. The CDR3 extends over 14 amino acids. Germline CDR1 and CDR2: SGHVS and FQNEAQ. DNA for the CDR3: TGTGCCAGCAGGCGGGGGAGGGCTGGAAACACCATATATTTT. Amino acid sequence: CASRRGRAGNTIYF. Full variable domain (outside the CDR3, taken from reference TRBV7-8 and TRBJ1-3): GAGVSQSPRYKVAKRGQDVALRCDPISGHVSLFWYQQALGQGPEFLTYFQNEAQLDKSGLPSDRFFAERPEGSVSTLKIQRTQQEDSAVYLCASRRGRAGNTIYFGEGSWLTVV.